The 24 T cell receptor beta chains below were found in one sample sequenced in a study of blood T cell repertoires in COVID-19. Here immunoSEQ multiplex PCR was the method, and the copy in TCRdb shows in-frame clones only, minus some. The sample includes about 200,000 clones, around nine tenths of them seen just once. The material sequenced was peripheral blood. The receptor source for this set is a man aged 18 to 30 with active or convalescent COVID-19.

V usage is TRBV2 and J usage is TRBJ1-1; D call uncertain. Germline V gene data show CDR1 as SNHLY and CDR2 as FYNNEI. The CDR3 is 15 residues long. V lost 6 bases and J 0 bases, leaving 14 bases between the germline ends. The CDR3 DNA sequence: TGTGCCAGCAGGATCGGGTTAGTAATGAACACTGAAGCTTTCTTT. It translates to CASRIGLVMNTEAFF.

Written as DNA, the CDR3 is TGCGCCAGCAGCCCTCCGGTCGGGACAGGGAGCACAGATACGCAGTATTTT. Translation gives CASSPPVGTGSTDTQYF. This chain joins TRBV4-1 and TRBJ2-3; 9 nucleotides line up with TRBD1. Looked up from germline, CDR1 is MGHRA and CDR2 is YSYEKL. With V trimmed by 4 bases and J by 0 bases, 8 bases remained unmatched. The CDR3 covers 17 residues.

DNA of the CDR3: TGTGCCAGCAGTTTAACTGGTTTGGGCAGTAAAGCTTTCGGCTATGGCTACACCTTC. As protein: CASSLTGLGSKAFGYGYTF. The chain joins TRBV27 to TRBJ1-2, with unresolved D. The CDR3 is 19 amino acids. From germline, CDR1 is MNHEY and CDR2 SMNVEV (reference sequence). Trimming removed 2 bases from V and 4 bases from J, with 26 bases in between.

The CDR3 sequence is CASSPPGDAKTQYF. The CDR3 DNA sequence: TGTGCCAGCAGTCCTCCGGGGGACGCGAAGACCCAGTACTTC. V usage is TRBV28 and J usage is TRBJ2-5; tentative D call: TRBD2 (6 bases). Trimming left V 5 bases short and J 6 bases short, with 16 bases between. Germline V CDR1 and CDR2: MDHEN, SYDVKM. The length of the CDR3 is 14 residues. The whole variable domain, filled in from reference TRBV28 and TRBJ2-5, reads DVKVTQSSRYLVKRTGEKVFLECVQDMDHENMFWYRQDPGLGLRLIYFSYDVKMKEKGDIPEGYSVSREKKERFSLILESASTNQTSMYLCASSPPGDAKTQYFGPGTRLLVL.

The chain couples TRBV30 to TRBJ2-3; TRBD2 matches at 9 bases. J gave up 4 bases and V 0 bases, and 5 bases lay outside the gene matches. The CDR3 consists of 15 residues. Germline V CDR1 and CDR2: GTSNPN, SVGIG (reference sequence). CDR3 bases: TGTGCCTGGAGTGTGGCGGGAGGGTGGTCAGATACGCAGTATTTT. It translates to CAWSVAGGWSDTQYF.

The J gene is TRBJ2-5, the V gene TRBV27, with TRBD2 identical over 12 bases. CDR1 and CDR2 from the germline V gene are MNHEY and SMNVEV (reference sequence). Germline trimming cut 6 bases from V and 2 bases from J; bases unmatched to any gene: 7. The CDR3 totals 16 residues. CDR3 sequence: CASSLSSGRGQETQYF. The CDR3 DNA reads TGTGCCAGCAGCCTCTCTAGCGGGAGGGGACAAGAGACCCAGTACTTC.

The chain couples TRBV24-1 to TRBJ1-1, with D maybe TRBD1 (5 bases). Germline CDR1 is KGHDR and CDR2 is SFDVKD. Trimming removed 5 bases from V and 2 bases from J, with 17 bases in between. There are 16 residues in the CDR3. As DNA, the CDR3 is TGTGCCACCAGTGCGGGTCCCGGGGCGGGAAACACTGAAGCTTTCTTT. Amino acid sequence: CATSAGPGAGNTEAFF.

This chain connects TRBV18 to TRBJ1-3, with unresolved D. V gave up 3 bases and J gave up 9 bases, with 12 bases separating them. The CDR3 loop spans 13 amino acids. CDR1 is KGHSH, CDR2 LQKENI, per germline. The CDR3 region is CASSPGGEGTIYF. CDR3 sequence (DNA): TGTGCCAGCTCACCCGGAGGAGAGGGCACCATATATTTT.

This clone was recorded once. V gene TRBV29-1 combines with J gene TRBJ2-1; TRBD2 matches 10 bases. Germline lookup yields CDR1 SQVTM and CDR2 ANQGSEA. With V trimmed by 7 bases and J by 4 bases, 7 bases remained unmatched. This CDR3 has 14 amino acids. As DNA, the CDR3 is TGCAGCGGCGGACGGACTAGCGGTTACAATGAGCAGTTCTTC. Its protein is CSGGRTSGYNEQFF.

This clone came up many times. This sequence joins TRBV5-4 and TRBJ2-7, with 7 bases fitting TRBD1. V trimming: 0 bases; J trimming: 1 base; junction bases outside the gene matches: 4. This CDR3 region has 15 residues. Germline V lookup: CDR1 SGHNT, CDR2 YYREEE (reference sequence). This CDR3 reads CASSLEPDRSYEQYF. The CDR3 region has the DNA TGTGCCAGCAGCTTGGAGCCGGACAGGTCCTACGAGCAGTACTTC.

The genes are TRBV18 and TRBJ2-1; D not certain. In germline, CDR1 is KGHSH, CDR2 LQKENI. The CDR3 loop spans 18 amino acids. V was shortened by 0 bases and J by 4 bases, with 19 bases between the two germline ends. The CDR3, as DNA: TGTGCCAGCTCACCACCGAGTATGGGCTTGTCAAGATACAATGAGCAGTTCTTC. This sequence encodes CASSPPSMGLSRYNEQFF.

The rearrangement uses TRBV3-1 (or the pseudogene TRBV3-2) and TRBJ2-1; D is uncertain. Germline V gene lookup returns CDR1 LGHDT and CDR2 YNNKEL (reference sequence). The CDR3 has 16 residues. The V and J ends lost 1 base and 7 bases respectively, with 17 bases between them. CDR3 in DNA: TGTGCCAGCAGCCAAGTTGGTAGCCGAAGTTTTAATGAGCAGTTCTTC. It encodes CASSQVGSRSFNEQFF.

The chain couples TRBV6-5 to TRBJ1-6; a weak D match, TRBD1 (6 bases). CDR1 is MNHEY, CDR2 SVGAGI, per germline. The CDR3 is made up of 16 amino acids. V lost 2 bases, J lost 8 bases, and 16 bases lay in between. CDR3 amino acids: CASSYPTGGGYSPLHF. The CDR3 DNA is TGTGCCAGCAGTTACCCGACGGGGGGCGGGTATTCACCCCTCCACTTT.

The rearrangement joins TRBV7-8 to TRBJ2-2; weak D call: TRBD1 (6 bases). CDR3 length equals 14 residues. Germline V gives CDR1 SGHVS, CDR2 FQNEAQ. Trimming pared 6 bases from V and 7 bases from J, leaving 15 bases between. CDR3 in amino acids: CASRRQVIGGELFF. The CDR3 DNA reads TGTGCCAGCAGACGACAGGTCATCGGCGGGGAGCTGTTTTTT.

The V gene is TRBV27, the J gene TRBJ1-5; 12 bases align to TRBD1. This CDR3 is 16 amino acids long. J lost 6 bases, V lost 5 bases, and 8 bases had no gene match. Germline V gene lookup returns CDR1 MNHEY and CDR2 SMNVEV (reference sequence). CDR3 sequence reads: CASSLMGQGARQPQHF. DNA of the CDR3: TGTGCCAGCAGTCTAATGGGACAGGGGGCGCGTCAGCCCCAGCATTTT.

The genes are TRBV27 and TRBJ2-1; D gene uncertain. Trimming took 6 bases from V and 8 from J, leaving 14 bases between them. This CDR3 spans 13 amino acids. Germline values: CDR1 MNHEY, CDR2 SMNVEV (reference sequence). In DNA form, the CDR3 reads TGTGCCAGCAGATCCCTGGGCCCGCATGAGCAGTTCTTC. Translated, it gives CASRSLGPHEQFF.

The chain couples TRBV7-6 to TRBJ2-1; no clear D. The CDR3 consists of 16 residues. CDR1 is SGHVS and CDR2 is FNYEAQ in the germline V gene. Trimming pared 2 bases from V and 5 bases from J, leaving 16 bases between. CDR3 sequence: CASSLSSRYLNNEQFF. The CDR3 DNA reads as TGTGCCAGCAGCTTAAGCTCTCGCTACCTCAACAATGAGCAGTTCTTC.

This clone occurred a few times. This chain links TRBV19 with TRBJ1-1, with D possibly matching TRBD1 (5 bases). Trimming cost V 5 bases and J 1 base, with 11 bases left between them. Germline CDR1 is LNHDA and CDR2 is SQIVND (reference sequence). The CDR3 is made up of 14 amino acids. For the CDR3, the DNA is TGTGCCAGTAGTCCGGGGACTGGGAACACTGAAGCTTTCTTT. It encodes CASSPGTGNTEAFF.

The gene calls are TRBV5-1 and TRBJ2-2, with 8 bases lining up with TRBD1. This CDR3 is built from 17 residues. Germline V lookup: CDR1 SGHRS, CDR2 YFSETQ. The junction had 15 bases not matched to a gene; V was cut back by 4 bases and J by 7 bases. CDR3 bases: TGCGCCAGCAGCCCATGGACAGGGAGTCGGGTTGGCGGGGAGCTGTTTTTT. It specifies CASSPWTGSRVGGELFF.

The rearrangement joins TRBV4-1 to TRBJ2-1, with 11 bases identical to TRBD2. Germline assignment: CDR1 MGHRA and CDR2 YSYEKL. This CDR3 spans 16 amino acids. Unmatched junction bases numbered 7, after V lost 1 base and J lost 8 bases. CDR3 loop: CASSQGLAGGRDEQFF. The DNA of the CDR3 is TGCGCCAGCAGCCAAGGCCTAGCGGGAGGTAGGGATGAGCAGTTCTTC.

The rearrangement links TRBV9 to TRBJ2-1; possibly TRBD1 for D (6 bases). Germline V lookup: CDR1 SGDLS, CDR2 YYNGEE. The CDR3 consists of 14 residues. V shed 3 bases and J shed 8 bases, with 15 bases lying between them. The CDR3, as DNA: TGTGCCAGCAGCGCGGACCCCCAGGGGCATGAGCAGTTCTTC. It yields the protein CASSADPQGHEQFF.

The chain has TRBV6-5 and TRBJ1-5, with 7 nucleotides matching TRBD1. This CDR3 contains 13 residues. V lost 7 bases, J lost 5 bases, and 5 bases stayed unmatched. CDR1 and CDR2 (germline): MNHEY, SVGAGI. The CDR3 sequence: CASTTGSYQPQHF. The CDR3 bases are TGTGCCAGCACGACAGGGAGTTATCAGCCCCAGCATTTT.

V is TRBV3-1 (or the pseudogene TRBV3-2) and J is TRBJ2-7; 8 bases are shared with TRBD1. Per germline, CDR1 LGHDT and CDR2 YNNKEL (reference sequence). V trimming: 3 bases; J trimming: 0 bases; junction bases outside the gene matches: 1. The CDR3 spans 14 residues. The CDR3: CASSQTGASYEQYF. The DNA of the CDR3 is TGTGCCAGCAGCCAGACAGGGGCCTCCTACGAGCAGTACTTC.

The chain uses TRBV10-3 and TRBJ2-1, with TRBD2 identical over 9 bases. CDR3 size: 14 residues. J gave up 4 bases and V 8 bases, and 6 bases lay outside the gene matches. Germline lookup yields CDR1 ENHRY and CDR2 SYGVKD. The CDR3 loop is CAIAASGDYNEQFF. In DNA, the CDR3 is TGTGCCATCGCGGCTAGCGGGGATTACAATGAGCAGTTCTTC.